These T cell receptor beta chains were read from a single sample in a study of T cell responses to AZD1222 COVID-19 vaccine. The data were produced by immunoSEQ multiplex PCR, yet TCRdb's version contains in-frame clones alone and is incomplete. The profile shows 80,000 to 100,000 clones, 85% to 90% of them singletons. The sequencing used peripheral blood, collected 28 days after the second AZD1222 dose. Source of these receptors: an adult who received the AZD1222 COVID-19 vaccine. Each CDR3 is given with its conserved first and last residue. D genes are given only for firm matches. Part of the rows lack a size; the others show once, few, many or a class for expanded clones.

clone size: -; D gene: -; J gene: TRBJ1-3; V gene: TRBV7-8; CDR3 protein: CASSLADRSSGNTIYF; CDR3 DNA: TGTGCCAGCAGCTTAGCGGACCGGAGCTCTGGAAACACCATATATTTT
clone size: -; D gene: TRBD1; J gene: TRBJ1-3; V gene: TRBV30; CDR3 protein: CAWSASPGQGNSGNTIYF; CDR3 DNA: TGTGCCTGGAGCGCCTCTCCAGGACAGGGAAACTCTGGAAACACCATATATTTT
clone size: -; D gene: TRBD2; J gene: TRBJ2-5; V gene: TRBV5-6; CDR3 protein: CASSPKAGRETQYF; CDR3 DNA: TGTGCCAGCAGCCCAAAGGCCGGGAGGGAGACCCAGTACTTC
clone size: -; D gene: TRBD1; J gene: TRBJ1-6; V gene: TRBV5-1; CDR3 protein: CASSIGTGFSMDNSPLHF; CDR3 DNA: TGCGCCAGCAGCATAGGGACAGGTTTTTCTATGGATAATTCACCCCTCCACTTT
clone size: -; D gene: -; J gene: TRBJ2-3; V gene: TRBV24-1; CDR3 protein: CATSDPMTDTQYF; CDR3 DNA: TGTGCCACCAGTGATCCGATGACAGATACGCAGTATTTT
clone size: -; D gene: TRBD1; J gene: TRBJ1-5; V gene: TRBV3-1/TRBV3-2; CDR3 protein: CASSQDRRPGGLSNQPQHF; CDR3 DNA: TGTGCCAGCAGCCAAGATAGGCGGCCAGGGGGCCTAAGCAATCAGCCCCAGCATTTT
clone size: -; D gene: -; J gene: TRBJ2-3; V gene: TRBV30; CDR3 protein: CAWSVLGRQSLGADTQYF; CDR3 DNA: TGTGCCTGGAGTGTACTGGGGAGACAGTCTTTGGGGGCAGATACGCAGTATTTT
clone size: -; D gene: -; J gene: TRBJ2-7; V gene: TRBV6-1; CDR3 protein: CASSEGADGPYEQYF; CDR3 DNA: TGTGCCAGCAGTGAAGGGGCTGACGGTCCCTACGAGCAGTACTTC
clone size: -; D gene: -; J gene: TRBJ1-6; V gene: TRBV5-6; CDR3 protein: CASSLGAAMDNSPLHF; CDR3 DNA: TGTGCCAGCAGCTTGGGAGCGGCAATGGATAATTCACCCCTCCACTTT
clone size: once; D gene: -; J gene: TRBJ2-6; V gene: TRBV12-5; CDR3 protein: CASGLVRGGLHSSGANVLTF; CDR3 DNA: TGTGCTAGTGGTTTGGTACGAGGGGGTCTCCATAGCTCTGGGGCCAACGTCCTGACTTTC
clone size: -; D gene: TRBD2; J gene: TRBJ2-5; V gene: TRBV2; CDR3 protein: CASSPIAGEGTQYF; CDR3 DNA: TGTGCCAGCAGTCCTATAGCGGGAGAGGGGACCCAGTACTTC
clone size: -; D gene: -; J gene: TRBJ1-6; V gene: TRBV27; CDR3 protein: CASSQEFYSPLHF; CDR3 DNA: TGTGCCAGTTCACAGGAATTTTATTCACCCCTCCACTTT
clone size: -; D gene: -; J gene: TRBJ2-1; V gene: TRBV19; CDR3 protein: CASIPDPSYNEQFF; CDR3 DNA: TGTGCCAGTATTCCGGACCCCTCCTACAATGAGCAGTTCTTC
clone size: -; D gene: -; J gene: TRBJ2-3; V gene: TRBV29-1; CDR3 protein: CSDRDSTDTQYF; CDR3 DNA: TGCAGCGACAGGGATAGCACAGATACGCAGTATTTT
clone size: -; D gene: TRBD2; J gene: TRBJ2-1; V gene: TRBV29-1; CDR3 protein: CSEDQQREHTYNEQFF; CDR3 DNA: TGCAGCGAAGACCAGCAGCGGGAGCATACGTACAATGAGCAGTTCTTC
clone size: -; D gene: -; J gene: TRBJ2-1; V gene: TRBV5-1; CDR3 protein: CASSFTGGLNYNEQFF; CDR3 DNA: TGCGCCAGCAGCTTTACGGGCGGGCTGAACTACAATGAGCAGTTCTTC
clone size: few; D gene: TRBD1; J gene: TRBJ1-4; V gene: TRBV30; CDR3 protein: CAWSGGTGNEKLFF; CDR3 DNA: TGTGCCTGGAGTGGCGGGACAGGGAATGAAAAACTGTTTTTT
clone size: -; D gene: -; J gene: TRBJ2-4; V gene: TRBV15; CDR3 protein: CATSREGSIQYF; CDR3 DNA: TGTGCCACCAGCAGAGAAGGCAGCATTCAGTACTTC
clone size: -; D gene: -; J gene: TRBJ1-1; V gene: TRBV19; CDR3 protein: CATNTGPNTEAFF; CDR3 DNA: TGTGCCACCAACACAGGACCGAACACTGAAGCTTTCTTT
clone size: -; D gene: TRBD2; J gene: TRBJ2-7; V gene: TRBV11-2; CDR3 protein: CASSPVAGAVYEQYF; CDR3 DNA: TGTGCCAGCAGTCCCGTAGCGGGAGCCGTCTACGAGCAGTACTTC
clone size: -; D gene: -; J gene: TRBJ1-5; V gene: TRBV6-5; CDR3 protein: CAGGPGLWNQPQHF; CDR3 DNA: TGTGCCGGTGGACCAGGGTTGTGGAATCAGCCCCAGCATTTT
clone size: -; D gene: TRBD2; J gene: TRBJ2-1; V gene: TRBV30; CDR3 protein: CAWSTGTSGVNEQFF; CDR3 DNA: TGTGCCTGGAGCACCGGGACTAGCGGCGTCAATGAGCAGTTCTTC
clone size: -; D gene: -; J gene: TRBJ1-5; V gene: TRBV19; CDR3 protein: CASSDSNQPQHF; CDR3 DNA: TGTGCCAGTAGTGACAGTAATCAGCCCCAGCATTTT
clone size: -; D gene: -; J gene: TRBJ1-5; V gene: TRBV7-2; CDR3 protein: CASSLEPRGQPQHF; CDR3 DNA: TGTGCCAGCAGCTTAGAACCCCGGGGACAGCCCCAGCATTTT